Given below is one TCR beta chain in context. The data were obtained in a study of OX40 agonist ivuxolimab in advanced cancers. Method: immunoSEQ multiplex PCR; TCRdb's copy keeps in-frame clones and lacks some. Of about 73,000 clones in the sample, 75% to 95% were seen once. Germline lookup yields CDR1 MDHEN and CDR2 SYDVKM. This CDR3 is built from 18 residues. After removal of 5 bases from V and 0 bases from J, the junction contained 11 bases not matched to a gene. This receptor was identified in an adult with an advanced solid tumor such as melanoma, head and neck, liver or kidney cancer. This rearrangement joins TRBV28 to TRBJ2-7; 12 bases align to TRBD2. Here the sequenced sample was CD4+ or CD8+ T cells sorted from blood, taken in a trial of the OX40 agonist ivuxolimab. This CDR3 is CASSPPGLAGPSSYEQYF. CDR3 sequence (DNA): TGTGCCAGCAGTCCTCCGGGACTAGCGGGCCCGAGCTCCTACGAGCAGTACTTC.